These 6 T cell receptor beta chains came from one sample sequenced in a study of Graves' ophthalmopathy and Graves' hyperthyroidism (dated by TCRdb to between 2017 and 2018). Instrument on record: Illumina HiSeq 2000. For repertoire sequencing, the TCR beta CDR3 regions were amplified from RNA transcripts. A first-round RT-PCR used HTBI primers with the Qiagen OneStep RT-PCR kit, followed by a second-round multiplex PCR, size selection and purification. TCRdb reprocessing: public reads trimmed at Q25 with fastp, clones called with MiXCR, in-frame beta chains kept. Rows with a matching CDR3 protein are joined into one entry that keeps the most common DNA and genes. In this sample the table shows about 170,000 distinct CDR3 sequences, under 40% of which occur a single time. The biggest ten clones account for approximately 5.5% of the sample. Material: peripheral blood. These TCRs come from a woman between 40 and 50 years old with Graves' ophthalmopathy. Donor details come from another sample of the same person, matched by shared clones.

This sequence joins TRBV29-1 and TRBJ1-6, with D uncertain. CDR1 and CDR2 (germline): SQVTM, ANQGSEA. The CDR3 consists of 13 residues. Trimming stripped 4 bases from V and 9 bases from J, with 13 bases between. The CDR3 spells CSVVLGSGSPLHF. The CDR3, as DNA: TGCAGCGTTGTTTTGGGGTCGGGTTCACCCCTCCACTTT.

The V gene is TRBV12-3 or TRBV12-4, the J gene TRBJ1-3; D ambiguous. The length of the CDR3 is 13 residues. With 7 bases removed from V and 0 bases from J, the gap between germline ends came to 7 bases. The CDR3 is CASTILSGNTIYF. For the CDR3, the DNA is TGTGCCAGCACCATCCTCTCTGGAAACACCATATATTTT.

This sequence joins TRBV10-3 and TRBJ1-5; D may be TRBD1 (5 bases). CDR1 and CDR2 from the germline V gene are ENHRY and SYGVKD. The CDR3 runs to 14 residues. V gave up 10 bases and J gave up 0 bases, with 13 bases separating them. The CDR3 DNA reads as TGTGCCACCCGGGACGGATATAGCAATCAGCCCCAGCATTTT. Encoded protein: CATRDGYSNQPQHF.

The chain joins TRBV6-2 or TRBV6-3 to TRBJ1-1, with 7 bases that match TRBD1. CDR1 and CDR2 from the germline V gene are MNHEY and SVGEGT. This CDR3 spans 14 amino acids. Trimming removed 2 bases from V and 6 bases from J; junction bases left unmatched: 6. The CDR3 bases are TGTGCCAGCAGTTACGCCGGCAGGGGGGCTGAAGCTTTCTTT. Its protein product is CASSYAGRGAEAFF.

This clonotype was found many times. The chain employs TRBV28 and TRBJ2-5; the match to TRBD1 covers 7 bases. The V segment lost 6 bases and the J segment 3 bases; nucleotides outside the gene matches: 7. Germline CDR1 and CDR2: MDHEN and SYDVKM. The CDR3 sequence is 14 residues long. This CDR3 reads CASSPLDREETQYF. Written as DNA, the CDR3 is TGTGCCAGCAGCCCTCTAGACAGGGAAGAGACCCAGTACTTC. The variable domain in full, with the rest retrieved from reference TRBV28 and TRBJ2-5, is DVKVTQSSRYLVKRTGEKVFLECVQDMDHENMFWYRQDPGLGLRLIYFSYDVKMKEKGDIPEGYSVSREKKERFSLILESASTNQTSMYLCASSPLDREETQYFGPGTRLLVL.

This clonotype was picked up many times. V is TRBV2 and J is TRBJ1-5; maybe TRBD1 (5 bases). Trimming removed 4 bases from V and 6 bases from J, with 16 bases in between. This CDR3 has 15 residues. Germline V gene sequence: CDR1 SNHLY, CDR2 FYNNEI. CDR3 protein: CASSVQMAGTQPQHF. Here the CDR3 DNA reads TGTGCCAGCAGTGTTCAAATGGCAGGGACTCAGCCCCAGCATTTT.